Below, 5 T cell receptor beta chains from the same sample are listed, as sequenced in a study of T cells in Graves' hyperthyroidism and ophthalmopathy (dated by TCRdb to the late 2010s). The library was made by multiplex PCR. The sequencer was an Illumina HiSeq 2000. The TCR beta CDR3 regions were amplified from the RNA transcripts. For the first round of RT-PCR on the TCR CDR3, the HTBI primer set was used together with the Qiagen OneStep RT-PCR kit. Using fastp at Q25 and MiXCR, TCRdb reprocessed the public reads and kept productive beta chains. Each entry merges the rows of one CDR3 protein and shows their most common DNA and genes. The sample yields roughly 500,000 distinct CDR3 sequences; around 45% were counted once. The biggest ten clones account for under 20% of the sample. The sample consisted of peripheral blood or thyroid tissue (not recorded which). These receptors were collected from an adult woman with Graves' disease, either hyperthyroidism or ophthalmopathy (not recorded which).

In its sample, this clonotype was seen many times. The J gene is TRBJ1-1, the V gene TRBV20-1, with no clear D. This CDR3 has 12 amino acids. The V gene lost 0 bases and the J gene lost 8 bases, with 10 bases spanning the gap. Germline assignment: CDR1 DFQATT and CDR2 SNEGSKA (reference sequence). CDR3 amino acids: CSARDGGFEAFF. CDR3 nucleotide sequence: TGCAGTGCTAGAGACGGAGGATTCGAAGCTTTCTTT.

This chain links TRBV14 with TRBJ2-7; D is tentatively TRBD1 or TRBD2 (5 bases each). CDR1 SGHDN and CDR2 FVKESK come from the germline V gene. The length of the CDR3 is 13 residues. V was cut by 1 base and J by 3 bases, with 7 bases left in between. In nucleotides, the CDR3 is TGTGCCAGCAGCCAAGTGAGGGGCTACGAGCAGTACTTC. Protein: CASSQVRGYEQYF.

This chain joins TRBV2 and TRBJ1-2, with 9 bases fitting TRBD1. Germline V lookup: CDR1 SNHLY, CDR2 FYNNEI. This CDR3 is built from 15 residues. After removal of 1 base from V and 8 bases from J, the junction contained 8 bases not matched to a gene. The CDR3 sequence: CASSEGDRVGDGYTF. In DNA form, the CDR3 reads TGTGCCAGCAGTGAAGGGGACAGGGTAGGAGACGGCTACACCTTC.

The chain couples TRBV20-1 to TRBJ1-1, with 7 bases aligning to TRBD1. V trimming: 2 bases; J trimming: 0 bases; junction bases outside the gene matches: 9. Germline-derived CDR1 and CDR2 are DFQATT and SNEGSKA (reference sequence). The CDR3 has 16 residues. The CDR3 DNA is TGCAGTGCTAGATCAGGGGGGTGGGGTCTGAACACTGAAGCTTTCTTT. Its protein is CSARSGGWGLNTEAFF.

This chain links TRBV10-1 with TRBJ2-7; weak D call: TRBD2 (6 bases). Trimming shortened V by 1 base and J by 0 bases, and 13 bases separated the two germline ends. The length of the CDR3 is 16 residues. Germline CDR1 reads WNHNN; CDR2 reads SYGVQD (reference sequence). The CDR3 loop reads CASSEWGLRSSYEQYF. The CDR3 nucleotides read TGCGCCAGCAGTGAGTGGGGACTGAGGAGCTCCTACGAGCAGTACTTC.